Given below is one T cell receptor beta chain in context. Its antigen is not yet known. No much larger clone exists at a distance of one base, and base qualities are not known. These data belong to a study of OX40 agonist ivuxolimab in advanced cancers. Regarding the complete study: Ivuxolimab was a fully human IgG2 agonistic monoclonal antibody targeting the costimulatory receptor OX40 (CD134). Intravenous ivuxolimab was administered to patients every 2 weeks at six dose levels: 0.01, 0.1, 0.3, 1.5, 3 and 10 mg/kg. Among the roughly 52 dose-escalation patients, approximately 20 had hepatocellular carcinoma, about 15 melanoma, 9 renal cell carcinoma and 9 head and neck cancer. In the dose-escalation cohort, roughly 82% of patients were male, and the mean age was roughly 60 years with a range of roughly 23 to 79. Patients were allowed to have had prior anti-PD-1, anti-PD-L1 or anti-CTLA-4 therapy, and approximately 40% of the dose-escalation patients had been treated with checkpoint inhibitors. Three dose-escalation patients achieved partial responses, one with hepatocellular carcinoma and two with cutaneous melanoma. The purpose of peripheral TCRbeta sequencing was to test whether ivuxolimab changed TCR sequence diversity and led to clonal T-cell expansion. The paper covers the monotherapy dose-escalation part of the phase I ivuxolimab trial, which included N of about 50 patients.

Inclusive of the bounding cysteine and phenylalanine, the CDR3 is 12 residues long. Just CDR3 DNA is preserved here, 36 bases in frame from base 1. The junction shows trimming of 2 bases on V and 6 bases on J, plus 8 bases between the germline ends. The germline V gene yields MDHEN for CDR1 and SYDVKM for CDR2. To sequence the TCRbeta CDR3 region, genomic DNA was isolated from the sorted cells. The immunoSEQ Assay was used to sequence the TCRbeta CDR3 regions. TCRdb carries this immuneACCESS record with in-frame sequences only. Its versions omit some clonotypes, under half of them owing to an unresolved V gene in the studies checked, with the rest unexplained. A total of 40,000 to 45,000 clones appear in this sample, 75% to 90% of them only once. The ten largest account for 9.5% to 13% of the sample. Patients with autoimmune disease history or receiving systemic immunosuppression were excluded from the trial. Peripheral blood for TCR sequencing was drawn from every dose cohort at baseline, at cycle 4 day 1 and at cycle 7 day 1. The samples were drawn from a first-in-human, open-label, multicenter phase I dose-escalation trial of ivuxolimab. Adults with locally advanced or metastatic melanoma, renal cell carcinoma, hepatocellular carcinoma or head and neck squamous cell carcinoma were enrolled in the trial. Before TCR sequencing, CD4+ T cells and CD8+ T cells from peripheral blood were sorted into separate populations.

Paper-wide results and their limitations: Clonal expansion of both CD4+ and CD8+ blood T cells was observed from baseline to week 6 at doses 0.1 to 3.0 mg/kg. After ivuxolimab, expanded clones were on average more numerous among CD8+ T cells than among CD4+ T cells. Low levels of normalized T-cell clonal expansion were also seen in some patients who did not respond. The antigen specificity of the peripheral T cells that underwent clonal expansion was not determined. Partial responders in the 0.1-3.0 mg/kg groups had among the lowest normalized peripheral clonal expansion, especially among CD8+ T cells.

The receptor was isolated from an adult with an advanced solid tumor such as melanoma, head and neck, liver or kidney cancer. The sequence is built from TRBV28 and TRBJ2-7, with the D gene call left open. The sequencing here drew on CD4+ or CD8+ T cells sorted from blood, taken in a trial of the OX40 agonist ivuxolimab. The bases are TGTGCCAGCAGTTTAGACCTAACCGAGCAGTACTTC. This sequence encodes CASSLDLTEQYF.